This TCR beta chain was found in a study of blood T cells in healthy people across ages. The authors ran a second PCR of about 6 to 11 cycles using a sample-barcoded 5' primer and a J-beta primer mix. TCRdb called the 5' RACE reads again in MiXCR, with one record for every CDR3 protein. The top ten hold around an eighth of the sample, which has hundreds of thousands of distinct CDR3 sequences, approximately 49% seen once. The J segment lost 1 base and the V segment lost 4 bases, leaving 14 bases of the junction unmatched. The CDR3 covers 19 residues. Germline V gene sequence: CDR1 SGDLS, CDR2 YYNGEE.

The receptor was derived from a man aged 25 to 40 in good health. The chain links TRBV9 to TRBJ2-3, with TRBD2 matching over 11 bases. Sequencing input: blood. CDR3: CASSPHSGGATGGTDTQYF. The CDR3 DNA reads TGTGCCAGCAGCCCCCATAGCGGGGGGGCGACTGGAGGCACAGATACGCAGTATTTT.